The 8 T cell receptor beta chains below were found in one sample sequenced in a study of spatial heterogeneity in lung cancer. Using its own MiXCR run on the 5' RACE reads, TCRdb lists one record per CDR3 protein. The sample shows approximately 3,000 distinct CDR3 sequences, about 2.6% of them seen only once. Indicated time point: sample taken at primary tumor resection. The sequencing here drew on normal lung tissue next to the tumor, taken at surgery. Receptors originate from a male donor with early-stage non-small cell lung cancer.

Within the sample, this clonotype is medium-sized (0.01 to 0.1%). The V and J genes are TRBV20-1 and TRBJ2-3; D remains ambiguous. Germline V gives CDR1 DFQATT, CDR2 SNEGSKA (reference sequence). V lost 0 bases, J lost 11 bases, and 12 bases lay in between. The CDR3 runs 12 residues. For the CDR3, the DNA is TGCAGTGCTAGAGATGGACGCCCGGGGCAGTATTTT. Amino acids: CSARDGRPGQYF.

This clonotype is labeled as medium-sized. Here the CDR3 reads CASSRSGVETQYF. The CDR3 DNA reads as TGTGCCAGCAGCCGCTCAGGGGTTGAGACCCAGTACTTC. The rearrangement uses TRBV7-6 and TRBJ2-5; tentatively, D is TRBD1 (6 bases). The CDR3 runs to 13 residues. Trimming cost V 5 bases and J 5 bases, with 12 bases left between them. CDR1 is SGHVS and CDR2 is FNYEAQ in the germline V gene.

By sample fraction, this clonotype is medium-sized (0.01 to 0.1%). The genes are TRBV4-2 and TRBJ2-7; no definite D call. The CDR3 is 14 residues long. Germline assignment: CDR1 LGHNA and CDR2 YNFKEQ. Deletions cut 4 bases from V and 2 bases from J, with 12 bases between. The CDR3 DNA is TGTGCCAGCAGCCCCCTCCCCCTAACCTACGAGCAGTACTTC. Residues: CASSPLPLTYEQYF.

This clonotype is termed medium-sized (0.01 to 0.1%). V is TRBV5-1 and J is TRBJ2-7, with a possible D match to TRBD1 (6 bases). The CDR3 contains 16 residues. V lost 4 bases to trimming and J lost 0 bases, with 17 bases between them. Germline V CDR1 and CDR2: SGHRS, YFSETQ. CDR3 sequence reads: CASSLNSGTPSYEQYF. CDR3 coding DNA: TGCGCCAGCAGCCTGAACTCCGGGACACCCTCCTACGAGCAGTACTTC.

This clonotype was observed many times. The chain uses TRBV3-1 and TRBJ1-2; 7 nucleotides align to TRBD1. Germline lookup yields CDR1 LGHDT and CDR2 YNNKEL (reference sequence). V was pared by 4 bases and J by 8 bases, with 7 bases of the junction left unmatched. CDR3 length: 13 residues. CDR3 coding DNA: TGTGCCAGCAGCCTCAAACAGGGGAACGGCTACACCTTC. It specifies CASSLKQGNGYTF.

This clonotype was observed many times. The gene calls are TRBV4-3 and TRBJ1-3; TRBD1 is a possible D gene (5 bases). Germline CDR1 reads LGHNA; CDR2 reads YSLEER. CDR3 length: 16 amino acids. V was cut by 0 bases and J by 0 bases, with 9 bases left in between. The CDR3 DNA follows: TGCGCCAGCAGCCAAGATTCCAGGGCCTCTGGAAACACCATATATTTT. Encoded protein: CASSQDSRASGNTIYF.

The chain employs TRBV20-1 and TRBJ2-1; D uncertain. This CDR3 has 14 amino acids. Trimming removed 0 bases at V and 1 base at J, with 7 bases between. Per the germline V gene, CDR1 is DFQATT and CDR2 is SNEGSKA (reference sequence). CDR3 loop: CSARDQTSYNEQFF. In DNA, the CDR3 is TGCAGTGCTAGAGACCAGACTTCCTACAATGAGCAGTTCTTC.

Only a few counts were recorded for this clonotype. DNA for the CDR3: TGCAGTGCTAGATCCTTATTAGTGAGGGGGATCAGCACAGATACGCAGTATTTT. It encodes CSARSLLVRGISTDTQYF. J is TRBJ2-3 and V is TRBV20-1, with a tentative D call TRBD1 (6 bases). CDR1 and CDR2 from the germline V gene are DFQATT and SNEGSKA (reference sequence). V was pared by 2 bases and J by 0 bases, with 21 bases between. This CDR3 spans 18 amino acids.